This TCR beta chain was obtained from a study of beta chain features in type 1 diabetes. General observations from the study: Among patients with Type 1 diabetes, TCRB CDR3s were moderately but significantly shorter in every one of the four CD4+ subsets. High-TCR-expressing cells could be over-represented by cDNA sequencing. A definitive answer on HLA type influencing TCRB rearrangement was not reached here.

Germline assignment: CDR1 SNHLY and CDR2 FYNNEI. V lost 4 bases to trimming and J lost 4 bases, with 10 bases between them. This CDR3 region has 13 residues. This clone appeared a few times. Its specificity is unknown. Isolated RNA was reverse transcribed in full, so expressed TCRB transcripts were sequenced. Profiling relied on immunoSEQ multiplex PCR, and the TCRdb table lists in-frame clones only, not all of them. The sample has about 260,000 clones, roughly a quarter seen once. The V gene is TRBV2, the J gene TRBJ1-2; perhaps TRBD1 as D (5 bases). The source of this sequence is a woman in her 30s with type 1 diabetes. Source material: naive CD4+ T cells from blood. DNA of the CDR3: TGTGCCAGCAGTGGCACAGGATTCTATGGCTACACCTTC. Translated: CASSGTGFYGYTF.